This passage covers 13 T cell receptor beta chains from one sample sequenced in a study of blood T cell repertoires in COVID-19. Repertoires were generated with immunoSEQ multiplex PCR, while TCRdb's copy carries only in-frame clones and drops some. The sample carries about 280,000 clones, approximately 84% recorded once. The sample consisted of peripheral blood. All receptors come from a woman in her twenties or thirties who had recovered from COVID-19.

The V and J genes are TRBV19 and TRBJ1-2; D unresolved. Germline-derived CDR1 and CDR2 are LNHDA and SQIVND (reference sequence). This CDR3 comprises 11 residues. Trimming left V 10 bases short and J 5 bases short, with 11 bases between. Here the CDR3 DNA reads TGTGCCACTCAAACGGTATATGGCTACACCTTC. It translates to CATQTVYGYTF. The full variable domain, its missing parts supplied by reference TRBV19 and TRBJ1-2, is DGGITQSPKYLFRKEGQNVTLSCEQNLNHDAMYWYRQDPGQGLRLIYYSQIVNDFQKGDIAEGYSVSREKKESFPLTVTSAQKNPTAFYLCATQTVYGYTFGSGTRLTVV.

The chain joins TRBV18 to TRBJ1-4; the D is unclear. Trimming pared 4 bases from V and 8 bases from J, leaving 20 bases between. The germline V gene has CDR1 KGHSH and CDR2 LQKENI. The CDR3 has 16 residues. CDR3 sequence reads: CASSQTAGSFLEKLFF. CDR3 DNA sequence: TGTGCCAGCTCACAAACAGCGGGGTCCTTCTTGGAAAAACTGTTTTTT. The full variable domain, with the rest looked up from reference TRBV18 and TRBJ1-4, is NAGVMQNPRHLVRRRGQEARLRCSPMKGHSHVYWYRQLPEEGLKFMVYLQKENIIDESGMPKERFSAEFPKEGPSILRIQQVVRGDSAAYFCASSQTAGSFLEKLFFGSGTQLSVL.

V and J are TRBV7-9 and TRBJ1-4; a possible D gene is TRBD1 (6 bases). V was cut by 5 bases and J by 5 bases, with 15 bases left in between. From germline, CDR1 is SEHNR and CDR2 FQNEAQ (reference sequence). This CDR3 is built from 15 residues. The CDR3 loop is CASSVVRGSNEKLFF. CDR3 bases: TGTGCCAGCAGCGTTGTCAGGGGTTCAAATGAAAAACTGTTTTTT.

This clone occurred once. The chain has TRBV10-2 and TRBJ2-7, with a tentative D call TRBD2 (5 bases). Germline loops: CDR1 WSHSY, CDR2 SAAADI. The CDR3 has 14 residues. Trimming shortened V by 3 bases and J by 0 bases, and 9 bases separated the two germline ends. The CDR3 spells CASSDREGSYEQYF. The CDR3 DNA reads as TGCGCCAGCAGTGACCGCGAGGGCTCCTACGAGCAGTACTTC.

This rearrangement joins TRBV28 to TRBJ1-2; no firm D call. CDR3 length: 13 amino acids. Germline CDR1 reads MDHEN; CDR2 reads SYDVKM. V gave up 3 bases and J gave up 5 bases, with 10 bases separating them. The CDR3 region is CASSFTTEYGYTF. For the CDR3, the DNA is TGTGCCAGCAGTTTTACAACAGAGTATGGCTACACCTTC.

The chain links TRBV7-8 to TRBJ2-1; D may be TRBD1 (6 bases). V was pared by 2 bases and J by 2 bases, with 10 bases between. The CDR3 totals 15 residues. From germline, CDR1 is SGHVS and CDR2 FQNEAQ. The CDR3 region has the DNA TGTGCCAGCAGCTTAATAGGGGGAACCTACAATGAGCAGTTCTTC. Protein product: CASSLIGGTYNEQFF.

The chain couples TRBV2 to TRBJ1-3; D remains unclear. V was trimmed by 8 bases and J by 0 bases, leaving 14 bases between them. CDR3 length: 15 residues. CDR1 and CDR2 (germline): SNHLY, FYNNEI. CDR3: CASCREKSSGNTIYF. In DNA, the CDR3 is TGTGCCAGCTGCCGGGAGAAAAGCTCTGGAAACACCATATATTTT.

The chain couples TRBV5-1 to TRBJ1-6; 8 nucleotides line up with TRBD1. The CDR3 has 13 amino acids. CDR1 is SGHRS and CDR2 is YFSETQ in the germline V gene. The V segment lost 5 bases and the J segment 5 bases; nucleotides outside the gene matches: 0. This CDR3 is CASRTGDNSPLHF. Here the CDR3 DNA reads TGCGCCAGCAGGACAGGGGATAATTCACCCCTCCACTTT.

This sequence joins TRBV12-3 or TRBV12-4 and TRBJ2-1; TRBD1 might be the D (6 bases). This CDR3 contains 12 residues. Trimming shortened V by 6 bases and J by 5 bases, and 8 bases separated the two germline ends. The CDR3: CASSRTDNEQFF. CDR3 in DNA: TGTGCCAGCAGCCGGACAGACAATGAGCAGTTCTTC.

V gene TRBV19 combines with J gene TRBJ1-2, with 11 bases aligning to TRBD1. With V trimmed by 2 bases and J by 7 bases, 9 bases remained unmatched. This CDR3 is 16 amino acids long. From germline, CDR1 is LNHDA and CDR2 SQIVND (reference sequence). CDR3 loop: CASSITGQGDPGGYTF. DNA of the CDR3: TGTGCCAGTAGTATAACGGGACAGGGGGACCCAGGTGGCTACACCTTC. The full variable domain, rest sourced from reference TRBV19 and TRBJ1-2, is DGGITQSPKYLFRKEGQNVTLSCEQNLNHDAMYWYRQDPGQGLRLIYYSQIVNDFQKGDIAEGYSVSREKKESFPLTVTSAQKNPTAFYLCASSITGQGDPGGYTFGSGTRLTVV.

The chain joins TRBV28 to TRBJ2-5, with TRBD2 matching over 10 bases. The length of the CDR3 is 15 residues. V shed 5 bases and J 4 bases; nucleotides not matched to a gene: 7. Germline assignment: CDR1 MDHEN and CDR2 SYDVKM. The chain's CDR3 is CASSPSLAGVETQYF. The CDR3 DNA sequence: TGTGCCAGCAGTCCCTCTCTAGCGGGAGTAGAGACCCAGTACTTC.

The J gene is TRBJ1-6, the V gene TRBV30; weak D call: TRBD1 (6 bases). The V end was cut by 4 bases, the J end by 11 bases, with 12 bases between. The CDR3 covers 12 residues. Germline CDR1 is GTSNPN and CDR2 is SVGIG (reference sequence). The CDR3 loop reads CAWKGVDAPLHF. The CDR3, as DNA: TGTGCCTGGAAGGGGGTCGATGCACCCCTCCACTTT.

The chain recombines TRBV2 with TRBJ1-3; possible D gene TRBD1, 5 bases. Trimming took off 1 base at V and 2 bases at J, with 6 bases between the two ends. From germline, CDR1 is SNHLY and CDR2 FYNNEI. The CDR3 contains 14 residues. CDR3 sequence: CASSEGQPGNTIYF. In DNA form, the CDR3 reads TGTGCCAGCAGTGAAGGACAGCCTGGAAACACCATATATTTT.